Presented here are 20 T cell receptor beta chains from one specimen sequenced in a study of blood T cell repertoires in COVID-19. This table comes from immunoSEQ multiplex PCR, and its TCRdb copy is limited to in-frame clones, with some not included. Counted here are around 150,000 clones, 70% to 90% occurring once; the ten biggest clones make up less than 3.5%. The sample was peripheral blood. The receptors were sampled from a man in his 70s with acute or convalescent COVID-19.

V and J are TRBV6-1 and TRBJ2-3; D is perhaps TRBD2 (5 bases). V lost 3 bases and J lost 7, with 17 bases in between. The CDR3 has 15 amino acids. The germline V gene has CDR1 MNHNS and CDR2 SASEGT. Written as DNA, the CDR3 is TGTGCCAGCAGTGAGTCGGACCTACCGGGGAATACGCAGTATTTT. Protein product: CASSESDLPGNTQYF.

The chain joins TRBV6-6 to TRBJ2-1; 8 positions match TRBD2. CDR3 length equals 13 residues. J lost 5 bases, V lost 6 bases, and 3 bases had no gene match. Germline CDR1 reads MNHNY; CDR2 reads SVGAGI (reference sequence). DNA of the CDR3: TGTGCCAGCAGCCGTAGCGGGAACAATGAGCAGTTCTTC. Amino acids: CASSRSGNNEQFF.

In the case of this clone: The same CDR3 is also encoded by other DNA sequences in this sample. This chain connects TRBV7-9 to TRBJ2-2, with TRBD2 identical over 9 bases. V shed 5 bases and J 2 bases; nucleotides not matched to a gene: 3. CDR3 length: 15 residues. The germline gives CDR1 SEHNR, CDR2 FQNEAQ (reference sequence). The CDR3: CASSLTSGNTGELFF. CDR3 nucleotide sequence: TGTGCCAGCAGCCTGACTAGCGGCAACACCGGGGAGCTGTTTTTT.

V gene TRBV27 combines with J gene TRBJ2-2; 8 nucleotides align to TRBD1. Germline V lookup: CDR1 MNHEY, CDR2 SMNVEV (reference sequence). The CDR3 is 16 amino acids. Losses at the gene ends were 5 bases for V and 4 bases for J; bases not matched to a gene: 9. The CDR3 nucleotides read TGTGCCAGCAGTCCGACAGGGGCGGTTGGCACCGGGGAGCTGTTTTTT. It is translated as CASSPTGAVGTGELFF.

In its sample, this clone was seen a few times. The chain joins TRBV5-1 to TRBJ2-1; 9 bases line up with TRBD2. The trim removed 3 bases at V and 7 bases at J, leaving 5 bases unmatched. The CDR3 has 14 residues. Germline CDR1 is SGHRS and CDR2 is YFSETQ. The CDR3 DNA reads TGCGCCAGCAGCTGGAGCGGGAGGTTGAATGAGCAGTTCTTC. This sequence encodes CASSWSGRLNEQFF.

In its sample, this clone was seen once. The chain combines TRBV7-2 with TRBJ2-2; D call uncertain. Germline V gene data show CDR1 as SGHTA and CDR2 as FQGNSA. The CDR3 runs 12 residues. V gave up 8 bases and J gave up 5 bases, with 9 bases separating them. The CDR3 loop reads CASSVLTGELFF. Here the CDR3 DNA reads TGTGCCAGCTCCGTTTTGACCGGGGAGCTGTTTTTT.

The chain uses TRBV7-9 and TRBJ2-3; possible D gene TRBD2, 5 bases. The germline V gene has CDR1 SEHNR and CDR2 FQNEAQ (reference sequence). Trimming cost V 3 bases and J 9 bases, with 13 bases left between them. The CDR3 has 13 amino acids. CDR3 amino acids: CASSFEGDRTQYF. Here the CDR3 DNA reads TGTGCCAGCAGCTTCGAGGGAGATAGGACGCAGTATTTT.

The genes are TRBV29-1 and TRBJ2-7; 7 bases agree with TRBD1. The V segment lost 4 bases and the J segment 4 bases; nucleotides outside the gene matches: 1. The CDR3 length is 11 residues. Per germline, CDR1 SQVTM and CDR2 ANQGSEA. The CDR3 region has the DNA TGCAGCGTTGGGACAGGATACGAGCAGTACTTC. Its translation is CSVGTGYEQYF.

V gene TRBV18 combines with J gene TRBJ2-6; D not resolved. Between the trimmed V and J ends, which lost 3 bases and 0 bases, there was a span of 3 bases. This CDR3 is built from 14 residues. CDR1 KGHSH and CDR2 LQKENI come from the germline V gene. The CDR3 protein is CASSPNSGANVLTF. CDR3 in DNA: TGTGCCAGCTCACCTAACTCTGGGGCCAACGTCCTGACTTTC.

Written as DNA, the CDR3 is TGCGCCAGCAGCTTGGGACTAGCGGTAGCCTACAATGAGCAGTTCTTC. Protein product: CASSLGLAVAYNEQFF. V usage is TRBV5-1 and J usage is TRBJ2-1; 9 bases agree with TRBD2. The CDR3 contains 16 residues. Germline V gene sequence: CDR1 SGHRS, CDR2 YFSETQ. Germline trimming cut 0 bases from V and 2 bases from J; bases unmatched to any gene: 3.

This chain joins TRBV28 and TRBJ1-2, with no clear D. Trimming removed 2 bases from V and 4 bases from J, with 11 bases in between. CDR1 is MDHEN, CDR2 SYDVKM, per germline. The CDR3 sequence is 14 residues long. The CDR3 DNA follows: TGTGCCAGCAGTTTAGTTGGGCAGTTCTATGGCTACACCTTC. Translated, it gives CASSLVGQFYGYTF.

The genes are TRBV5-6 and TRBJ2-2, with TRBD2 matching 10 bases. Per germline, CDR1 SGHDT and CDR2 YYEEEE. V lost 2 bases to trimming and J lost 7 bases; unmatched junction nucleotides: 8. This CDR3 region has 16 residues. The CDR3 loop is CASSLASGSPGGELFF. DNA of the CDR3: TGTGCCAGCAGCTTAGCTAGCGGGAGCCCTGGCGGGGAGCTGTTTTTT.

The chain carries TRBV2 and TRBJ1-4, with no clear D. CDR1 is SNHLY, CDR2 FYNNEI, per germline. This CDR3 has 14 residues. Trimming took off 7 bases at V and 0 bases at J, with 9 bases between the two ends. This CDR3 reads CASKMEATNEKLFF. In nucleotides, the CDR3 is TGTGCCAGCAAGATGGAGGCAACTAATGAAAAACTGTTTTTT.

This chain connects TRBV7-6 to TRBJ2-7; the D gene is possibly TRBD2 (6 bases). Germline values: CDR1 SGHVS, CDR2 FNYEAQ. The CDR3 loop spans 15 amino acids. Trimming cost V 5 bases and J 3 bases, with 17 bases left between them. The CDR3 here is CASSLHLAEHYEQYF. CDR3 nucleotides: TGTGCCAGCAGCCTTCACTTAGCGGAGCACTACGAGCAGTACTTC.

The chain has TRBV19 and TRBJ1-2; the match to TRBD1 covers 8 bases. Germline CDR1 is LNHDA and CDR2 is SQIVND (reference sequence). CDR3 length: 12 amino acids. The J segment lost 8 bases and the V segment lost 4 bases, leaving 3 bases of the junction unmatched. CDR3 protein: CASSTDRGGYTF. As DNA, the CDR3 is TGTGCCAGTAGTACCGACAGGGGCGGCTACACCTTC.

V is TRBV7-9 and J is TRBJ1-3, with D hard to call. Germline V gene lookup returns CDR1 SEHNR and CDR2 FQNEAQ (reference sequence). The V and J ends lost 1 base and 0 bases respectively, with 7 bases between them. The CDR3 is 15 residues long. The CDR3 here is CASSLGHISGNTIYF. The CDR3 region has the DNA TGTGCCAGCAGCTTAGGACATATCTCTGGAAACACCATATATTTT. The whole variable domain, remainder taken from reference TRBV7-9 and TRBJ1-3, is DTGVSQNPRHKITKRGQNVTFRCDPISEHNRLYWYRQTLGQGPEFLTYFQNEAQLEKSRLLSDRFSAERPKGSFSTLEIQRTEQGDSAMYLCASSLGHISGNTIYFGEGSWLTVV.

V and J are TRBV6-5 and TRBJ2-7; 7 bases fit TRBD2. CDR1 MNHEY and CDR2 SVGAGI come from the germline V gene. The CDR3 covers 15 residues. V shed 2 bases and J 5 bases; nucleotides not matched to a gene: 9. The CDR3 sequence is CASSYRGEDFNEQYF. The CDR3 DNA is TGTGCCAGCAGTTACCGGGGGGAGGATTTCAACGAGCAGTACTTC.

This sequence joins TRBV5-1 and TRBJ2-7; 9 bases agree with TRBD1. CDR3 length equals 15 residues. With V trimmed by 2 bases and J by 6 bases, 9 bases remained unmatched. Germline V CDR1 and CDR2: SGHRS, YFSETQ. CDR3 sequence reads: CASSLILETGGEQYF. The CDR3 nucleotides read TGCGCCAGCAGCTTAATACTTGAGACAGGGGGCGAGCAGTACTTC.

V usage is TRBV18 and J usage is TRBJ2-7, with 8 bases lining up with TRBD1. The V gene's germline CDR1 is KGHSH and CDR2 LQKENI. This CDR3 spans 15 amino acids. With V trimmed by 1 base and J by 1 base, 3 bases remained unmatched. The CDR3 is CASSPRGQGSYEQYF. The CDR3 coding sequence is TGTGCCAGCTCACCACGCGGACAGGGATCCTACGAGCAGTACTTC.

This clone showed up just a few times. The genes are TRBV18 and TRBJ1-5; perhaps TRBD1 as D (5 bases). CDR1 KGHSH and CDR2 LQKENI come from the germline V gene. This CDR3 has 13 amino acids. Trimming left V 6 bases short and J 5 bases short, with 11 bases between. CDR3 sequence reads: CASSRQPDQPQHF. CDR3 DNA sequence: TGTGCCAGCTCCCGACAGCCCGATCAGCCCCAGCATTTT.